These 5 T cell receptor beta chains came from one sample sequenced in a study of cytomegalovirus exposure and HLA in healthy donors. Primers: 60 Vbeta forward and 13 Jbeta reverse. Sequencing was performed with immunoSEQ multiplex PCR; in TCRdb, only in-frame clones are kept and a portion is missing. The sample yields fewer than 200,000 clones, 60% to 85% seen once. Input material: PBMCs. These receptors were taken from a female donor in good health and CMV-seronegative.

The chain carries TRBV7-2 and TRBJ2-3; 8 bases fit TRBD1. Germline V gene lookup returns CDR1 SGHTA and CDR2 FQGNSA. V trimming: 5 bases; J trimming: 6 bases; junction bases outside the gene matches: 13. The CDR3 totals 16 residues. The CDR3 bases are TGTGCCAGCAGCCCCACAGGGGGAGCGGCTGGGGATACGCAGTATTTT. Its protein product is CASSPTGGAAGDTQYF. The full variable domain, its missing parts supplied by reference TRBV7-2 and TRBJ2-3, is GAGVSQSPSNKVTEKGKDVELRCDPISGHTALYWYRQSLGQGLEFLIYFQGNSAPDKSGLPSDRFSAERTGGSVSTLTIQRTQQEDSAVYLCASSPTGGAAGDTQYFGPGTRLTVL.

CDR3 DNA: TGCGCCAGCAGTGACCCCGGGACAGGGAATCAGCCCCAGCATTTT. It yields the protein CASSDPGTGNQPQHF. The chain is built from TRBV10-2 and TRBJ1-5; 9 bases are shared with TRBD1. Looked up from germline, CDR1 is WSHSY and CDR2 is SAAADI. CDR3 length: 15 residues. The junction had 4 bases not matched to a gene; V was cut back by 3 bases and J by 4 bases.

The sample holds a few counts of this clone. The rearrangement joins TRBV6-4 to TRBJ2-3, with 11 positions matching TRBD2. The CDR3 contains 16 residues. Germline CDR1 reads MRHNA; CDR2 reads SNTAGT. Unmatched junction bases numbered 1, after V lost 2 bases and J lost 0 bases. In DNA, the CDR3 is TGTGCCAGCAGTGACGTAGCGGGAGGGAGCACAGATACGCAGTATTTT. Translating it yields CASSDVAGGSTDTQYF.

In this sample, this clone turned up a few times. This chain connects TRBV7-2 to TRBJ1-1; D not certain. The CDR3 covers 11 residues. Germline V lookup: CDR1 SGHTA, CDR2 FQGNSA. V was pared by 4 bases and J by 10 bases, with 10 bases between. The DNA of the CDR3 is TGTGCCAGCAGCTCAGCGGGCGTAGCTTTCTTT. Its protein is CASSSAGVAFF.

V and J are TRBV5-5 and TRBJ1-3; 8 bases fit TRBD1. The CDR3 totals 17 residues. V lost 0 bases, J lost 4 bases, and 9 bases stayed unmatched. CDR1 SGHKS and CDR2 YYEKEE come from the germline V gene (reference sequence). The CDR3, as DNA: TGTGCCAGCAGCTTGGCCGACCAGGGGGCAGGCGGAAACACCATATATTTT. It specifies CASSLADQGAGGNTIYF.